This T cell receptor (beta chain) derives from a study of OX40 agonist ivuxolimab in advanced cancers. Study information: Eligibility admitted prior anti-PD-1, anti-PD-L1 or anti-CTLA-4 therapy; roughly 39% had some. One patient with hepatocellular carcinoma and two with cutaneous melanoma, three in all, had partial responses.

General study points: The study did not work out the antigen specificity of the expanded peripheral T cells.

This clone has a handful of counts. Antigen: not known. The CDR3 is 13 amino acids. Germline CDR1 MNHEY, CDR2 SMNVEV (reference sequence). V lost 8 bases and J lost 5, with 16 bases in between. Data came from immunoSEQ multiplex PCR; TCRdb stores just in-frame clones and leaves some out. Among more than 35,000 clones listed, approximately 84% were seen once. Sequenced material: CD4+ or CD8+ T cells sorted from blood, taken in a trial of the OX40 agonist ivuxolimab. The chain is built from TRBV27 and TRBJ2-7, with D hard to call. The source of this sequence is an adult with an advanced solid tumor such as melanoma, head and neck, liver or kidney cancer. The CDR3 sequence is CASRSRRNHEQYF. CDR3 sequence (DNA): TGTGCCAGCCGATCGCGTCGGAACCACGAGCAGTACTTC.